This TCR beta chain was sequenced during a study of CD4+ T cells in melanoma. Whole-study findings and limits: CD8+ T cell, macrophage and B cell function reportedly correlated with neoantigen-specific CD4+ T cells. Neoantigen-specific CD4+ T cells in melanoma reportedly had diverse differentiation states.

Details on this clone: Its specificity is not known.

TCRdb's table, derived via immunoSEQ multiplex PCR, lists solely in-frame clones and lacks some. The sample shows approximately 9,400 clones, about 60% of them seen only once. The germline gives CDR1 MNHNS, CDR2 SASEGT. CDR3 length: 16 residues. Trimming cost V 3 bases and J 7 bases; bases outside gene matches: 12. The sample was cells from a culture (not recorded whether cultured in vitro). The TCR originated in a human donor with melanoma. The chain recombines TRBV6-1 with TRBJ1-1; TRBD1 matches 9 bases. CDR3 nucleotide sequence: TGTGCCAGCAGTGACGATAACAGGGGGCCAAGAAGTGAAGCTTTCTTT. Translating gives CASSDDNRGPRSEAFF.